The next 30 T cell receptor beta chains were all read from a single sample in a study of TIL therapy for anti-PD-1-resistant metastatic lung cancer (dated by TCRdb to the early 2020s). Interpreted using the paper, the time point label stands for: pre-treatment sample, taken before nivolumab and TIL therapy. Baseline tumor samples were excised metastases, mostly pleural nodules or supraclavicular lymph nodes, from the same resection used to grow TIL. The immunoSEQ v3 hsTCRB kit was used to amplify TCR beta CDR3 regions from genomic DNA through bias-controlled multiplex PCR. TCRdb provides this immuneACCESS table in a form limited to in-frame rearrangements. Some clones are lacking; in checked studies, under half of them reflect an unresolved V gene, and why the rest are absent is not known. The sample yields 50,000 to 60,000 clones; less than 75% were counted once. In total, the top ten clones hold around 5.9% of the sample.

The specimen was tumor tissue, collected at baseline. These receptors originate from a person between 25 and 79 years old with non-small cell lung cancer.

There are a few counts of this clone. The chain carries TRBV11-2 and TRBJ2-1, with a tentative D call TRBD2 (5 bases). The CDR3 is 14 amino acids. Germline V gives CDR1 SGHAT, CDR2 FQNNGV. Trimming cost V 2 bases and J 10 bases, with 15 bases left between them. CDR3 in amino acids: CASSLMRTAHEQFF. The CDR3 region has the DNA TGTGCCAGCAGCTTAATGAGGACTGCCCACGAGCAGTTCTTC.

The genes are TRBV4-3 and TRBJ1-2; D possibly corresponds to TRBD1 (5 bases). The ends were cut back, 1 base at V and 4 bases at J, with 16 bases in the middle. CDR1 is LGHNA, CDR2 YSLEER, per germline. The CDR3 runs 16 residues. Written as DNA, the CDR3 is TGCGCCAGCAGCCAAGCTGACGTGCGGGGGTCCTATGGCTACACCTTC. It encodes CASSQADVRGSYGYTF.

There are a few counts of this clone. The chain recombines TRBV6-1 with TRBJ1-2; no reliable D call. Germline V gene lookup returns CDR1 MNHNS and CDR2 SASEGT. The CDR3 covers 12 residues. V gave up 6 bases and J gave up 0 bases, with 5 bases separating them. The CDR3 sequence is CASRASNYGYTF. The CDR3 nucleotides read TGTGCCAGCAGGGCCTCTAACTATGGCTACACCTTC.

The chain is built from TRBV9 and TRBJ2-2; D call uncertain. There are 15 residues in the CDR3. V was trimmed by 1 base and J by 2 bases, leaving 9 bases between them. The germline CDR1 and CDR2 sequences are SGDLS and YYNGEE. The CDR3 DNA is TGTGCCAGCAGCGTAAGAGATACCAACACCGGGGAGCTGTTTTTT. This translates into CASSVRDTNTGELFF.

V gene TRBV5-6 combines with J gene TRBJ2-5, with 9 bases matching TRBD2. Germline CDR1 is SGHDT and CDR2 is YYEEEE. V trimming: 2 bases; J trimming: 1 base; junction bases outside the gene matches: 6. The CDR3 contains 16 residues. The CDR3 sequence is CASSFRLAEVQETQYF. DNA of the CDR3: TGTGCCAGCAGCTTCCGACTAGCGGAAGTCCAAGAGACCCAGTACTTC.

This chain links TRBV2 with TRBJ2-5; D is ambiguous. The CDR3 contains 13 residues. The V end was cut by 0 bases, the J end by 7 bases, with 9 bases between. CDR1 is SNHLY, CDR2 FYNNEI, per germline. The CDR3 protein is CASSEAAAGTQYF. DNA for the CDR3: TGTGCCAGCAGTGAAGCTGCGGCCGGGACCCAGTACTTC.

V gene TRBV28 combines with J gene TRBJ1-1, with D tentatively TRBD1 (5 bases). With 2 bases removed from V and 6 bases from J, the gap between germline ends came to 10 bases. The CDR3 covers 13 residues. CDR1 is MDHEN, CDR2 SYDVKM, per germline. For the CDR3, the DNA is TGTGCCAGCAGTTTAGTGTGGGACGCTGAAGCTTTCTTT. Residues: CASSLVWDAEAFF.

The chain carries TRBV6-1 and TRBJ2-7; 7 bases are a match to TRBD1. Germline assignment: CDR1 MNHNS and CDR2 SASEGT. With 5 bases clipped from V and 0 bases from J, the junction kept 7 bases outside the gene matches. There are 15 residues in the CDR3. The CDR3 spells CASSLDRVSSYEQYF. The DNA for the CDR3 is TGTGCCAGCAGTCTTGACAGGGTGAGCTCCTACGAGCAGTACTTC.

The gene calls are TRBV28 and TRBJ1-5; D may be TRBD1 (6 bases). The germline CDR1 and CDR2 sequences are MDHEN and SYDVKM. V was pared by 2 bases and J by 4 bases, with 12 bases between. The length of the CDR3 is 15 residues. The CDR3 DNA reads as TGTGCCAGCAGTTTAAGCCGGGGGCTAAATCAGCCCCAGCATTTT. Translated, it gives CASSLSRGLNQPQHF.

This chain uses TRBV6-1 with TRBJ1-5; 10 nucleotides align to TRBD1. The CDR3 is 15 residues long. Looked up from germline, CDR1 is MNHNS and CDR2 is SASEGT. V was clipped by 5 bases and J by 5 bases; unmatched bases: 6. CDR3 protein: CASSPGTGAYQPQHF. The CDR3 coding sequence is TGTGCCAGCAGTCCCGGGACAGGGGCCTATCAGCCCCAGCATTTT.

This clone has a count of ten or more. The J gene is TRBJ2-1, the V gene TRBV28, with 10 bases aligning to TRBD2. V was pared by 5 bases and J by 12 bases, with 7 bases of the junction left unmatched. Germline V gene sequence: CDR1 MDHEN, CDR2 SYDVKM. The CDR3 is 13 residues long. The CDR3 DNA follows: TGTGCCAGCAGTCAGACTAGCGGGCGTGCGCAGTTCTTC. Protein product: CASSQTSGRAQFF.

The chain has TRBV5-1 and TRBJ1-2; no firm D call. Germline V gene sequence: CDR1 SGHRS, CDR2 YFSETQ. V lost 4 bases, J lost 5 bases, and 15 bases lay in between. CDR3 length: 14 amino acids. The chain's CDR3 is CASSPDFSSYGYTF. The CDR3 DNA follows: TGCGCCAGCAGCCCGGACTTCTCGTCTTATGGCTACACCTTC.

The rearrangement joins TRBV5-1 to TRBJ2-1; D uncertain. The germline gives CDR1 SGHRS, CDR2 YFSETQ. CDR3 size: 12 residues. Trimming pared 2 bases from V and 6 bases from J, leaving 6 bases between. This chain's CDR3 is CASSLALNEQFF. The CDR3 region has the DNA TGCGCCAGCAGCTTAGCTCTCAATGAGCAGTTCTTC.

This rearrangement joins TRBV6-4 to TRBJ2-1, with 13 bases matching TRBD2. The V gene's germline CDR1 is MRHNA and CDR2 SNTAGT. Unmatched junction bases numbered 0, after V lost 4 bases and J lost 6 bases. The CDR3 runs to 14 residues. CDR3 region: CASSGTSGSNEQFF. CDR3 DNA sequence: TGTGCCAGCAGTGGGACTAGCGGGAGCAATGAGCAGTTCTTC.

V and J are TRBV18 and TRBJ2-1; 9 nucleotides match TRBD2. The J segment lost 5 bases and the V segment lost 3 bases, leaving 8 bases of the junction unmatched. CDR1 is KGHSH and CDR2 is LQKENI in the germline V gene. There are 16 residues in the CDR3. The CDR3 nucleotides read TGTGCCAGCTCACCCTTAGGACTAGCGAACCACAATGAGCAGTTCTTC. Its translation is CASSPLGLANHNEQFF.

The CDR3 nucleotides are TGTGCCAGCAGTAGGACGGGGGATCCTGCCGAGCAGTACTTC. Protein product: CASSRTGDPAEQYF. The chain links TRBV6-5 to TRBJ2-5, with D possibly being TRBD2 (6 bases). The last part of the DNA fits TRBJ2-7 better; the J call may be wrong. CDR1 is MNHEY, CDR2 SVGAGI, per germline. The CDR3 spans 14 residues.

The genes are TRBV28 and TRBJ2-1; 8 nucleotides align to TRBD2. Germline V lookup: CDR1 MDHEN, CDR2 SYDVKM. V gave up 7 bases and J gave up 7 bases; unmatched junction bases: 9. The CDR3 is 14 residues long. CDR3 residues: CASNPRGTRNEQFF. The CDR3 nucleotides are TGTGCCAGCAACCCCCGCGGGACTAGAAATGAGCAGTTCTTC.

This chain joins TRBV7-9 and TRBJ2-1; 10 bases line up with TRBD2. The CDR3 has 14 amino acids. Germline CDR1 SEHNR, CDR2 FQNEAQ (reference sequence). V shed 5 bases, J shed 3 bases, and the junction held 1 base outside the gene matches. The CDR3 nucleotides are TGTGCCAGCAGCCCTAGCGGGGGCTACAATGAGCAGTTCTTC. Translated, it gives CASSPSGGYNEQFF.

This clone was picked up many times. The V gene is TRBV5-1, the J gene TRBJ1-4; D is undetermined. The CDR3 totals 15 residues. The V end lost 5 bases, the J end lost 4 bases, and 15 bases lay between the germline ends. CDR1 and CDR2 (germline): SGHRS, YFSETQ. The CDR3 DNA follows: TGCGCCAGCAGTTCTAACCGGGTTGGTAATGAAAAACTGTTTTTT. Its protein is CASSSNRVGNEKLFF.

Concerning this clone itself: The junction departs from the called germline gene at one end, perhaps through a read error. V usage is TRBV20-1 and J usage is TRBJ2-7; 7 positions agree with TRBD2. Germline values: CDR1 DFQATT, CDR2 SNEGSKA (reference sequence). CDR3 length: 8 amino acids. The CDR3, as DNA: TGCAGTCCCTGGGGAGGGAACTTC. Its translation is CSPWGGNF.

This clone was seen only a few times. V usage is TRBV30 and J usage is TRBJ1-3, with D uncertain. The CDR3 has 13 residues. Germline lookup yields CDR1 GTSNPN and CDR2 SVGIG (reference sequence). V lost 2 bases, J lost 4 bases, and 9 bases lay in between. The CDR3 loop reads CAWSPILGNTIYF. The DNA for the CDR3 is TGTGCCTGGAGTCCCATTCTAGGAAACACCATATATTTT.

CDR3 amino acids: CASSQGQAGEKLFF. The CDR3 nucleotides are TGTGCCAGCTCACAGGGACAAGCGGGTGAAAAACTGTTTTTT. The chain recombines TRBV18 with TRBJ1-4, with D possibly being TRBD1 (6 bases). Germline V gene sequence: CDR1 KGHSH, CDR2 LQKENI. V was shortened by 4 bases and J by 7 bases, with 13 bases between the two germline ends. CDR3 length: 14 amino acids.

The CDR3 sequence: CAISEPRTPFNSPLHF. Written as DNA, the CDR3 is TGTGCCATCAGTGAGCCCCGCACGCCGTTTAATTCACCCCTCCACTTT. V is TRBV10-3 and J is TRBJ1-6, with D uncertain. Germline values: CDR1 ENHRY, CDR2 SYGVKD. With 2 bases removed from V and 6 bases from J, the gap between germline ends came to 14 bases. This CDR3 is built from 16 residues.

In regard to this clone: A read error may produce the germline difference seen at one junction end. The gene calls are TRBV7-7 and TRBJ1-1, with D possibly matching TRBD1 (6 bases). This CDR3 has 14 residues. The V gene's germline CDR1 is SSHAT and CDR2 FNYEAQ (reference sequence). The CDR3 bases are TGTGCTAGCAGTAAGTTAGGGGGATACACTGAAGCTTTCTTT. Encoded protein: CASSKLGGYTEAFF.

The genes are TRBV6-1 and TRBJ2-5; TRBD1 matches at 9 bases. This CDR3 has 13 amino acids. Germline trimming cut 6 bases from V and 5 bases from J; bases unmatched to any gene: 4. CDR1 is MNHNS, CDR2 SASEGT, per germline. The CDR3 loop reads CASSRDRVETQYF. In DNA, the CDR3 is TGTGCCAGCAGCAGGGACAGGGTTGAGACCCAGTACTTC.

J is TRBJ2-3 and V is TRBV6-1; 9 positions match TRBD2. Germline V gene lookup returns CDR1 MNHNS and CDR2 SASEGT. After removal of 11 bases from V and 6 bases from J, the junction contained 15 bases not matched to a gene. CDR3 size: 15 residues. The CDR3 sequence: CASTLQAGGQDTQYF. DNA of the CDR3: TGTGCCTCGACCCTACAGGCGGGGGGGCAGGATACGCAGTATTTT.

V usage is TRBV18 and J usage is TRBJ1-4; 8 bases align to TRBD1. Germline V gene sequence: CDR1 KGHSH, CDR2 LQKENI. Germline trimming cut 6 bases from V and 7 bases from J; bases unmatched to any gene: 7. The CDR3 length is 14 residues. The CDR3 here is CASSPRQGPEKLFF. The DNA for the CDR3 is TGTGCCAGCTCGCCCAGACAGGGGCCTGAAAAACTGTTTTTT.

This clone was observed a few times. This chain joins TRBV30 and TRBJ1-3, with 11 nucleotides matching TRBD1. CDR1 and CDR2 from the germline V gene are GTSNPN and SVGIG (reference sequence). With V trimmed by 3 bases and J by 0 bases, 10 bases remained unmatched. This CDR3 comprises 18 residues. The CDR3, as DNA: TGTGCCTGGAGCCCTCGGGACAGGGGGTTAAGCTCTGGAAACACCATATATTTT. Translating gives CAWSPRDRGLSSGNTIYF. The complete variable domain, with remaining parts taken from reference TRBV30 and TRBJ1-3, reads SQTIHQWPATLVQPVGSPLSLECTVEGTSNPNLYWYRQAAGRGLQLLFYSVGIGQISSEVPQNLSASRPQDRQFILSSKKLLLSDSGFYLCAWSPRDRGLSSGNTIYFGEGSWLTVV.

The chain uses TRBV10-3 and TRBJ1-5; 9 nucleotides align to TRBD1. After removal of 10 bases from V and 3 bases from J, the junction contained 7 bases not matched to a gene. Germline lookup yields CDR1 ENHRY and CDR2 SYGVKD. CDR3 length: 14 residues. The CDR3 sequence: CATGDRVINQPQHF. The CDR3 DNA is TGTGCCACCGGGGACAGGGTAATCAATCAGCCCCAGCATTTT.

The chain has TRBV13 and TRBJ2-7; 10 bases align to TRBD1. The V and J ends lost 5 bases and 3 bases, in that order; junction bases with no gene match: 7. CDR3 size: 15 residues. Per the germline V gene, CDR1 is PRHDT and CDR2 is FYEKMQ (reference sequence). CDR3 sequence reads: CASSLAGTGVYEQYF. The CDR3, as DNA: TGTGCCAGCAGCCTGGCCGGGACAGGGGTCTACGAGCAGTACTTC.